This note documents a single T cell receptor (beta chain) sequence. This entry belongs to a study of blood T cell repertoires in COVID-19. Only in-frame clones appear in the TCRdb table, and some are missing; sequencing was by immunoSEQ multiplex PCR. The sample holds 130,000 to 150,000 clones; almost 90% are singletons and the top ten take about 2%. Sequenced input: peripheral blood. The TCR sequence derives from a human donor in a cohort sampled during active COVID-19.

CDR3 protein: CASSVQGVQPQHF. In DNA, the CDR3 is TGTGCCAGCAGTGTCCAGGGGGTCCAGCCCCAGCATTTT. The chain links TRBV2 to TRBJ1-5; TRBD1 matches at 7 bases. The CDR3 is made up of 13 amino acids. Germline values: CDR1 SNHLY, CDR2 FYNNEI. Losses at the gene ends were 4 bases for V and 7 bases for J; bases not matched to a gene: 4.